This T cell receptor (beta chain) was found in a study of cytomegalovirus exposure and HLA in healthy donors (dated by TCRdb to about 2017). With respect to the entire study: An earlier analysis of 587 of the donors reported approximately 300 Gb of sequence data and 117 million unique TCR beta sequences obtained from around 170 million T cells. Typing coverage varied by locus: roughly 629-630 donors for A, B, C, DRB1 and DQB1; approximately 520 for DQA1; over 600 for DPA1; around 490 for DPB1. Roughly 300 gigabases of sequencing data and around 90 million unique TCR sequences made up an early release that covered approximately 700 HLA-typed donors. Using immunosequencing, the study profiled T cell repertoires from about 620 subjects and related those repertoires to cytomegalovirus serostatus. A later genetic analysis used genome-wide SNP genotypes for about 60% of the roughly 700 donors, treating that subset as a discovery cohort. In the later analysis, no new phenotypic data were used to find candidate immune exposures; instead, reliance was placed on TCR beta sequences and their occurrence across donors. Of the approximately 400 genotyped donors, around 81% fell in the genetic ancestry cluster associated with self-reported Caucasian donors. An earlier analysis of approximately 500 of the donors applied high-throughput TCR beta sequencing to assess whether each TCR beta V gene segment acted as functional or pseudogenic. All discovery cohort repertoires had been generated on a single sequencing platform. A separate validation cohort of over 95 different subjects was used in addition to the roughly 700-subject first cohort. Alongside the repertoire data, information on donor age, sex, ethnicity and CMV serostatus was compiled. To study patterns of TCR occurrence, a later analysis re-analyzed previously published TCR beta repertoires from around 700 donors and added high-resolution HLA genotyping. The study aimed to test whether signatures of past pathogen exposure could be identified by cataloging public T cell receptors. Both class I and class II loci were covered by HLA typing, at four-digit resolution. On average, roughly 200,000 unique TCR beta nucleotide sequences were sequenced per donor among a few hundred genotyped donors of the cohort, with roughly 18% of those sequences being non-productive. To predict cytomegalovirus infection status, the study brought together high-throughput TCR immunosequencing, statistical association of individual TCRs with disease status, and machine learning. Four or five DR-DQ haplotypes were handled as single units for association and clustering because linkage in the cohort was strong. Paper-wide results and their limitations: In a later genetic analysis, a missense DCLRE1C variant was associated with V-gene and J-gene trimming of TCR beta chains, and the association was replicated in an independent cohort. A group of highly shared sequence variants was considered likely to be a technical artifact of the sequencing pipeline. Correlated functional status among segregating V segments might be attributable to linkage disequilibrium, but an unknown experimental factor could not be ruled out. In a later analysis, most CMV-associated TCR beta chains were found to appear HLA-restricted, with HLA associations seemingly driven largely by CMV exposure. In vitro tests confirmed that three of the cytomegalovirus-associated TCR beta chains recognize cytomegalovirus antigens. In a later analysis, HLA-associated TCR beta chains showed more clonal expansion and lower generation probabilities than non-associated chains that were equally common. A further reported finding was that TCR beta sequences accurately predicted the HLA-A and HLA-B alleles for most subjects in the first cohort. Across donors, most TCR sequences were observed very rarely, whereas some public TCRs were present in many individuals. Because the 87-base-pair reads could not distinguish some IMGT-functional V segments, including TRBV6-2 and TRBV6-3, those segments were excluded. In a later analysis, several top co-occurrence clusters were reported to appear linked to parvovirus B19, influenza, CMV and Epstein-Barr virus. In both the original and validation cohorts, the classifier was reported to diagnose cytomegalovirus status with high specificity and sensitivity. In an earlier analysis of under 600 of the donors, most TCR beta V segments were observed in productive rearrangements about 87% or about 30% of the time, broadly matching IMGT annotations. It was suggested by the authors that the approach could potentially be generalized to other disease states and immunological phenotypes. Because HLA typing was unavailable for some donors at each locus, only the typed subset was used in association tests. CMV serostatus was the only immune exposure information available for the cohort. Only TCR beta chains were sequenced in this cohort, and the absence of alpha or paired-chain data limited detectable features. The presence/absence analyses assumed that sequencing depth was roughly uniform across donors, and that assumption may not be true. According to a later genetic analysis, donors in an Asian-associated ancestry cluster had fewer N-insertions in productive TCRs than the roughly 660-donor mean. The study listed 170 or so TCR beta chains as associated with cytomegalovirus. At a false discovery rate of 0.05, a later analysis linked about 16,000 TCR beta sequences to specific HLA alleles. Because counts were too low, seventeen rarely observed V segments, including chromosome 9 orphons, were left out of the earlier analysis of 587 of the donors. Strong co-occurrence of HLA alleles, especially DR and DQ, made assigning TCR associations to individual alleles difficult. In a later analysis, the rate of TCR association differed among HLA loci, with DRB1 alleles having the most associated TCRs and HLA-C alleles having the fewest.

Library method: the immunoSEQ multiplex PCR assay. The multiplex PCR relied on a mix of 60 forward primers for TCR Vbeta segments and 13 reverse primers for TCR Jbeta segments. A multiplex PCR assay on genomic DNA amplified the CDR3 region of rearranged TCR beta genes. The amplified TCR beta libraries were sequenced on the Illumina HiSeq System as 87-base-pair reads. Concerning the study's data processing: In a later analysis, around 80 million unique TCR beta chains were counted across the 666 repertoires, and about 10 million of these chains were shared by at least two donors. Raw reads were error-corrected and collapsed into unique sequences by a nearest-neighbor algorithm in which closely related sequences were merged to remove PCR and sequencing errors. To assign V, D and J gene segments, CDR3 sequences were aligned to IMGT reference sequences. Each retained sequence needed at least a six-nucleotide match to both a V gene segment and a J gene segment. A rearrangement counted as productive if the CDR3 had no stop codons and remained in frame with V and J, and every other rearrangement counted as non-productive. Following IMGT convention, CDR3 was defined as the stretch from the second conserved V-encoded cysteine to the conserved J-encoded phenylalanine. Sequences without an unambiguous match to a single V gene segment were excluded from the earlier analysis of about 630 of the donors. In an earlier analysis of a few hundred of the donors, a V segment was called functional when productive rearrangements were above 56.7%, and segregating when the standard deviation between donors exceeded 5%. A statistical classification framework was built for diagnosing cytomegalovirus status from the catalog of TCR beta chain sequences. V and J gene assignment, in a later analysis, came from comparing TCR nucleotide sequences with IMGT/GENE-DB human TR gene sequences. Using the TCRdist pipeline, a later analysis assigned CDR3 sequences along with most-parsimonious VDJ recombination scenarios. In a later analysis, each TCR beta chain was defined by its CDR3 amino acid sequence together with its V-gene family, and reads lacking a unique V-gene family were excluded. A later analysis removed 500 to 600 highly shared, low-generation-probability nucleotide sequences to deal with suspected cross-contamination and a sequencing artifact. A later analysis calculated a clonal expansion index for each public chain from normalized within-repertoire ranks of inferred template counts. A later analysis computed generation probabilities with a VDJ recombination model fitted to out-of-frame rearrangements, and checked the results against IGoR. In a later analysis, TCR-TCR, TCR-HLA and TCR-CMV co-occurrence was scored with hypergeometric tests, and a repertoire-size bias correction was applied to TCR pairs. False discovery rates were estimated in a later analysis by permuting HLA or CMV assignments 20 times. In a later analysis, co-occurring TCRs were grouped using DBSCAN, with TCRdist sequence similarity added in when clustering inside HLA-allele-positive subsets. For co-occurrence clustering, repertoires with fewer than 30,000 or more than 120,000 public chains were excluded, along with four or five repertoires with anomalous nucleotide sharing. What TCRdb holds here is the immuneACCESS table cut down to in-frame rearrangements. Part of the clones is not present; checked against another copy, under half of the missing clones reflect an unresolved V gene, and the others are unexplained. D and trimming come from the DNA, and the V and J calls and clone size come from that table. The record for this sample contains 60,000 to 80,000 clones. Together, the top ten hold 4.5% to 6% of the sample.

In total, more than 500 healthy bone marrow donors made up the cohort. Cohort members were all nominally healthy when sampled, although unrecorded immune exposures were likely present. The donor was CMV seronegative and was included in the group of a few hundred seronegative cohort members. Every donor gave a peripheral blood sample, and the peripheral blood mononuclear cells from that sample were used for TCR beta sequencing. The Qiagen DNeasy Blood Extraction Kit was used to extract genomic DNA from the blood cell samples. V loses 0 bases of germline sequence and J loses 0 bases, and the interval between the two ends is 13 bases. From the germline V gene, CDR1 is SGDLS and CDR2 is YYNGEE. The CDR3, cysteine through phenylalanine, is 17 amino acids long. The only DNA kept is the CDR3, 51 bases in frame from the first base. Comments on this clone: What this receptor recognizes is not known.

The chain was built from TRBV9 and TRBJ1-3; the D gene remains uncertain. The source of this sequence is a man aged 35 to 55 in good health and CMV-seronegative. Sample: PBMCs. The DNA sequence is TGTGCCAGCAGCGTAGCTACGGCGGTAAGCTCTGGAAACACCATATATTTT. Translated, this is CASSVATAVSSGNTIYF.